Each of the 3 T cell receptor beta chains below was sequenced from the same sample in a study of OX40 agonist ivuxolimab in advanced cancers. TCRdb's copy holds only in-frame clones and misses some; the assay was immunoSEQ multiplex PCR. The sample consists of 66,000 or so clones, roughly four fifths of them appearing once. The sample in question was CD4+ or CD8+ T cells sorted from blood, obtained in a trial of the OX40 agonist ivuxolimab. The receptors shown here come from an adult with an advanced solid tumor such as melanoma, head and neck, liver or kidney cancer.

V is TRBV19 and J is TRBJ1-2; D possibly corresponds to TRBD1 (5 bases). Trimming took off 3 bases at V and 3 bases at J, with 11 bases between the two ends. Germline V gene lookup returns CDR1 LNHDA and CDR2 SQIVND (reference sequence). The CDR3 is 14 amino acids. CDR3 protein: CASSIGQLDYGYTF. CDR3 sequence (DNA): TGTGCCAGTAGTATCGGACAACTCGACTATGGCTACACCTTC.

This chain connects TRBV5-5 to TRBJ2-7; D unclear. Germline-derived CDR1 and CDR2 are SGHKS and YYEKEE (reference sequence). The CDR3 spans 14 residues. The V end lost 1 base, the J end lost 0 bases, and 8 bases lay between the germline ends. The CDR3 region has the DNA TGTGCCAGCAGCTTGAACTACCGCTCCTACGAGCAGTACTTC. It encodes CASSLNYRSYEQYF. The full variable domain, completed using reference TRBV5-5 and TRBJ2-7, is DAGVTQSPTHLIKTRGQQVTLRCSPISGHKSVSWYQQVLGQGPQFIFQYYEKEERGRGNFPDRFSARQFPNYSSELNVNALLLGDSALYLCASSLNYRSYEQYFGPGTRLTVT.

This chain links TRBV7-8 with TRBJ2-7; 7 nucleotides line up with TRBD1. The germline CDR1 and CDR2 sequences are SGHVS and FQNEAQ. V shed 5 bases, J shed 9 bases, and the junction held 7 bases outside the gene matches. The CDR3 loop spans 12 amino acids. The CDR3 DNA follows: TGTGCCAGCAGCCCAGGCCCAGGGGGGCAGTACTTC. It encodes CASSPGPGGQYF. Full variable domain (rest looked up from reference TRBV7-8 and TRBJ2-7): GAGVSQSPRYKVAKRGQDVALRCDPISGHVSLFWYQQALGQGPEFLTYFQNEAQLDKSGLPSDRFFAERPEGSVSTLKIQRTQQEDSAVYLCASSPGPGGQYFGPGTRLTVT.